This T cell receptor beta chain comes out of a study of breast tumors, draining lymph nodes, adjacent tissues. Study-level findings and limits: Data only fit, rather than demonstrated, lymph node origin of most tumor T cells. Data fit most tumor T cells coming from lymph node, expanding in tumor. Luminal-like breast cancer showed significantly greater tumor-nontumor repertoire similarity than basal-like breast cancer did.

MiXCR, run by TCRdb on the multiplex PCR reads, gives a single entry per CDR3 protein. Of around 150,000 distinct CDR3 sequences in the sample, under 25% are singletons; the top ten hold roughly 2.7%. The lymph nodes were axillary draining lymph nodes from breast cancer patients. Deletions cut 3 bases from V and 4 bases from J, with 6 bases between. The CDR3 sequence is 12 residues long. In germline, CDR1 is KGHSH, CDR2 LQKENI. To note about this clonotype: The antigen remains undetermined.

The V and J genes are TRBV18 and TRBJ1-2; no clear D. Sequenced material: axillary lymph node tissue. This TCR came from a female donor with breast cancer. Some clones in this sample may be carry-over from other donors' samples. The CDR3 DNA reads TGTGCCAGCTCACCCGAGCCCTATGGCTACACCTTC. The encoded protein is CASSPEPYGYTF.